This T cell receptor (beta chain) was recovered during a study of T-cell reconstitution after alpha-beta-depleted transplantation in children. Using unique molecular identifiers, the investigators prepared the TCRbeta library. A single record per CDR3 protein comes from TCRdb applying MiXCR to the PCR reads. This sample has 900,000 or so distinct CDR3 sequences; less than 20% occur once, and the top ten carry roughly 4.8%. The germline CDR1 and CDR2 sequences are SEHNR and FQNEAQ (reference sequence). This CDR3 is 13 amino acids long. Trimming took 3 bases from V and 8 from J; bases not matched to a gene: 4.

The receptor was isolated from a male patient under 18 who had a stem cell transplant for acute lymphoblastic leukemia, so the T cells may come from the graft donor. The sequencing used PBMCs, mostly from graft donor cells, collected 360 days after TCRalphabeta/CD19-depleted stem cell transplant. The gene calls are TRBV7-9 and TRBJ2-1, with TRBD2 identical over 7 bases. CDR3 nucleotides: TGTGCCAGCAGCTTGGGGGGGACGGATGAGCAGTTCTTC. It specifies CASSLGGTDEQFF.